This TCR beta chain was sequenced for a study of beta chain features in type 1 diabetes. V shed 3 bases and J shed 1 base, with 11 bases lying between them. Germline V gene lookup returns CDR1 KGHSH and CDR2 LQKENI. The CDR3 extends over 15 amino acids. Expressed TCRB transcripts were sequenced, since all the RNA that had been isolated was reverse transcribed. Generated by immunoSEQ multiplex PCR, the TCRdb table keeps only in-frame clones and is missing some. The table includes some 350,000 clones, roughly a tenth detected once. Study-wide points: Moderately but significantly shorter TCRB CDR3s were found in Type 1 diabetes patients in all four CD4+ subsets.

Details on this clone: The antigen remains unidentified.

The sequence was obtained from a man aged 25-45 years with type 1 diabetes. The chain recombines TRBV18 with TRBJ2-3; possible D gene TRBD1, 6 bases. The sample comprised central memory CD4+ T cells from blood. Written as DNA, the CDR3 is TGTGCCAGCTCACCCGTTAACAGGGGCACAGATACGCAGTATTTT. Protein sequence: CASSPVNRGTDTQYF.